The TCR beta chain under discussion was sequenced for a study of vaccination and CD4 T cells after COVID-19. Study-wide context: Convalescent patients had positive nasal swab PCR results for SARS-CoV-2. Disease was mild in several and severe in one. The post-COVID samples were taken a median roughly 94 days after diagnosis, anywhere from 35 to 161. Sampling that followed vaccination took place a median about 70 days after dose two, within a range of 14 to 241.

Each CDR3 protein gets one entry after TCRdb re-called the PCR reads with MiXCR. The repertoire holds about 21,000 distinct CDR3 sequences, with under 60% as singletons. Germline V gene data show CDR1 as MDHEN and CDR2 as SYDVKM. This CDR3 is 12 amino acids long. Trimming shortened V by 10 bases and J by 6 bases, and 14 bases separated the two germline ends. This clonotype originated in a human donor who had recovered from COVID-19. The chain combines TRBV28 with TRBJ2-3, with D uncertain. The specimen comprised CD4+ T cells from blood, sampled before SARS-CoV-2 vaccination. The CDR3 spells CATSSSIDTQYF. The CDR3 DNA reads TGTGCCACCTCCTCGAGTATCGATACGCAGTATTTT.